The 14 T cell receptor beta chains listed next were all sequenced from one sample in a study of shared clonotypes between healthy human individuals. Some clones are missing from TCRdb's copy, which holds only in-frame ones; the method was immunoSEQ multiplex PCR. This table holds just under 350,000 clones, over 70% found once. Specimen: memory CD4+ T cells sorted from blood. Described subset: CD45RA-negative fraction. All receptors derive from a young man in good health.

This clone appeared a few times. This sequence joins TRBV10-3 and TRBJ1-5; 10 nucleotides match TRBD1. J gave up 6 bases and V 4 bases, and 6 bases lay outside the gene matches. This CDR3 spans 15 amino acids. Germline CDR1 is ENHRY and CDR2 is SYGVKD. The chain's CDR3 is CAISGGQGLSQPQHF. The CDR3 DNA sequence: TGTGCCATCAGTGGGGGACAGGGGCTCAGTCAGCCCCAGCATTTT.

The chain carries TRBV6-1 and TRBJ1-5, with D unclear. V dropped 6 bases and J dropped 5 bases, with 11 bases sitting between them. The V gene's germline CDR1 is MNHNS and CDR2 SASEGT. The CDR3 extends over 13 amino acids. DNA for the CDR3: TGTGCCAGCAGCGCCGCGGCTCATCAGCCCCAGCATTTT. Amino acids: CASSAAAHQPQHF.

This chain links TRBV5-1 with TRBJ2-7, with TRBD2 identical over 15 bases. CDR1 and CDR2 from the germline V gene are SGHRS and YFSETQ. This CDR3 region has 14 residues. Trimming at V came to 4 bases and at J to 6 bases, leaving 2 bases not matched to a gene. The CDR3 bases are TGCGCCAGCAGCGAGGGACTAGCGGGAGGCGAGCAGTACTTC. It is translated as CASSEGLAGGEQYF.

A remark on this clone: This clone may be a read error of a much larger clone one base away. The CDR3 DNA sequence: TGTACCAGCACCCCGACAGGCAGCCGGCCCCAGCATTTT. Protein sequence: CTSTPTGSRPQHF. This sequence joins TRBV6-6 and TRBJ1-5; tentatively, D is TRBD1 (6 bases). Germline lookup yields CDR1 MNHNY and CDR2 SVGAGI (reference sequence). The CDR3 contains 13 residues.

The rearrangement uses TRBV6-1 and TRBJ1-1, with TRBD1 identical over 8 bases. The CDR3 loop spans 13 amino acids. Losses at the gene ends were 5 bases for V and 5 bases for J; bases not matched to a gene: 4. CDR1 and CDR2 from the germline V gene are MNHNS and SASEGT. CDR3 sequence: CASSLGQATEAFF. The CDR3 region has the DNA TGTGCCAGCAGTTTGGGACAGGCAACTGAAGCTTTCTTT.

This clone was observed a handful of times. The gene calls are TRBV7-2 and TRBJ2-3; D gene unclear. The germline CDR1 and CDR2 sequences are SGHTA and FQGNSA. V was pared by 7 bases and J by 2 bases, with 13 bases between. CDR3 size: 14 residues. CDR3 sequence reads: CASIASSYTDTQYF. The CDR3 DNA follows: TGTGCCAGCATTGCGTCCTCTTACACAGATACGCAGTATTTT. The full variable domain, rest sourced from reference TRBV7-2 and TRBJ2-3, is GAGVSQSPSNKVTEKGKDVELRCDPISGHTALYWYRQSLGQGLEFLIYFQGNSAPDKSGLPSDRFSAERTGGSVSTLTIQRTQQEDSAVYLCASIASSYTDTQYFGPGTRLTVL.

The chain uses TRBV7-2 and TRBJ2-3, with 9 bases fitting TRBD1. The CDR3 is 15 residues long. Germline loops: CDR1 SGHTA, CDR2 FQGNSA. Trimming removed 8 bases from V and 2 bases from J; junction bases left unmatched: 8. Written as DNA, the CDR3 is TGTGCCAGCTTACACGGGGACAGGGTCACAGATACGCAGTATTTT. Protein: CASLHGDRVTDTQYF.

In its sample, this clone was seen many times. Other DNA sequences in this specimen translate into the identical CDR3. This rearrangement joins TRBV11-2 to TRBJ2-7; no clear D gene. The CDR3 is made up of 12 amino acids. The V and J ends lost 5 bases and 4 bases respectively, with 9 bases between them. Germline CDR1 is SGHAT and CDR2 is FQNNGV. The CDR3 DNA sequence: TGTGCCAGCAGCCTTGATAGATACGAGCAGTACTTC. Translating it yields CASSLDRYEQYF.

This chain uses TRBV7-7 with TRBJ2-2, with 11 bases aligning to TRBD2. The CDR3 consists of 14 residues. J was trimmed by 7 bases and V by 10 bases; bases with no gene match: 8. The V gene's germline CDR1 is SSHAT and CDR2 FNYEAQ (reference sequence). CDR3: CATRPSGRHGELFF. DNA of the CDR3: TGTGCCACCCGTCCTAGCGGGAGGCACGGGGAGCTGTTTTTT.

The chain links TRBV7-3 to TRBJ2-7; the D gene is possibly TRBD1 (5 bases). With 4 bases removed from V and 1 base from J, the gap between germline ends came to 11 bases. There are 14 residues in the CDR3. Germline V gene sequence: CDR1 SGHTA, CDR2 FQGTGA. The CDR3 region has the DNA TGTGCCAGCAGCTATCCGACAGAATCCTACGAGCAGTACTTC. As protein: CASSYPTESYEQYF.

V gene TRBV11-3 combines with J gene TRBJ2-2; 7 bases map to TRBD2. The ends lost 5 bases at V and 1 base at J; junction bases unmatched: 13. Looked up from germline, CDR1 is SGHNT and CDR2 is YENEEA. The CDR3 consists of 18 residues. CDR3 residues: CASSLTLWSSGNTGELFF. In DNA form, the CDR3 reads TGTGCCAGCAGCCTTACTCTTTGGTCTAGCGGGAACACCGGGGAGCTGTTTTTT.

V and J are TRBV27 and TRBJ2-3; TRBD2 matches 12 bases. This CDR3 is built from 18 residues. CDR1 and CDR2 from the germline V gene are MNHEY and SMNVEV (reference sequence). V dropped 3 bases and J dropped 1; count of bases not matched to a gene: 8. The CDR3 nucleotides read TGTGCCAGCAGTTTGTACGTGGGACTAGCGGGCCGCACAGATACGCAGTATTTT. Translated: CASSLYVGLAGRTDTQYF.

The V and J genes are TRBV9 and TRBJ1-4, with 7 bases that match TRBD1. Trimming at V came to 3 bases and at J to 5 bases, leaving 4 bases not matched to a gene. Germline V CDR1 and CDR2: SGDLS, YYNGEE. The CDR3 extends over 14 amino acids. The CDR3 DNA sequence: TGTGCCAGCAGCGCCGGGACAGCGAATGAAAAACTGTTTTTT. Protein sequence: CASSAGTANEKLFF.

This chain connects TRBV5-1 to TRBJ2-1, with D possibly being TRBD1 (6 bases). Looked up from germline, CDR1 is SGHRS and CDR2 is YFSETQ. The CDR3 is made up of 16 amino acids. The V and J ends lost 4 bases and 6 bases respectively, with 20 bases between them. The CDR3 DNA reads TGCGCCAGCAGCCACAACAGGGTCGGGCAATCCAATGAGCAGTTCTTC. It is translated as CASSHNRVGQSNEQFF.